This T cell receptor beta chain appears in the sequencing data of a study of cytomegalovirus exposure and HLA in healthy donors. PCR amplification relied on 60 Vbeta primers (plus 13 Jbeta primers). Measured with immunoSEQ multiplex PCR; TCRdb has only the in-frame clones, and not every one. The sample contains fewer than 350,000 clones, 70% to 90% of which appear only once. This clonotype was obtained from a woman between 18 and 29 years old in good health and CMV-seronegative. Material for sequencing was PBMCs.

In DNA, the CDR3 is TGTGCCAGCAGTATCTGGACAGGGACCAAAGATACGCAGTATTTT. Translated, it gives CASSIWTGTKDTQYF. The chain combines TRBV25-1 with TRBJ2-3, with 8 bases fitting TRBD1. The CDR3 contains 15 residues. The V segment lost 5 bases and the J segment 5 bases; nucleotides outside the gene matches: 9. Germline assignment: CDR1 MGHDK and CDR2 SYGVNS.